Below, 27 T cell receptor beta chains from the same sample are listed, as sequenced in a study of cytomegalovirus exposure and HLA in healthy donors. The PCR had 60 Vbeta and 13 Jbeta primers. Sequencing was performed with immunoSEQ multiplex PCR; in TCRdb, only in-frame clones are kept and a portion is missing. The table lists over 130,000 clones, roughly three fifths of them singletons. Sequenced sample: PBMCs. The receptors were gathered from a woman aged 60 to 75 in good health and CMV-seronegative.

This chain joins TRBV19 and TRBJ2-3; 10 bases are a match to TRBD2. Trimming cost V 1 base and J 5 bases; bases outside gene matches: 6. Germline V gene sequence: CDR1 LNHDA, CDR2 SQIVND (reference sequence). The CDR3 is made up of 16 amino acids. The CDR3 DNA reads TGTGCCAGTAGTATAGGGCTAGCGGGGGCCGGAGATACGCAGTATTTT. Translated, it gives CASSIGLAGAGDTQYF.

The chain carries TRBV5-1 and TRBJ2-7; 10 bases line up with TRBD2. Germline CDR1 is SGHRS and CDR2 is YFSETQ. This CDR3 has 16 amino acids. Unmatched junction bases numbered 10, after V lost 0 bases and J lost 7 bases. The CDR3 sequence: CASSLESGRALREQYF. The CDR3, as DNA: TGCGCCAGCAGCTTGGAGAGCGGGAGGGCCCTACGAGAGCAGTACTTC.

CDR3 DNA: TGTGCCAGCGCAGGGTTCTACGAGCAGTACTTC. It codes for CASAGFYEQYF. The chain is built from TRBV2 and TRBJ2-7; tentatively, D is TRBD1 (5 bases). V was clipped by 8 bases and J by 3 bases, with 8 bases between them. The CDR3 runs to 11 residues. Germline loops: CDR1 SNHLY, CDR2 FYNNEI.

This sequence joins TRBV5-1 and TRBJ1-5, with TRBD1 as a possible D gene (5 bases). The CDR3 sequence is 14 residues long. V was shortened by 5 bases and J by 5 bases, with 14 bases between the two germline ends. CDR1 and CDR2 from the germline V gene are SGHRS and YFSETQ. For the CDR3, the DNA is TGCGCCAGCAGAACAGGCCCTCTGGATCAGCCCCAGCATTTT. Residues: CASRTGPLDQPQHF.

The chain links TRBV21-1 to TRBJ2-2; TRBD1, the D gene given by the table, was not confirmed from the DNA. TRBV21-1 is a recognized pseudogene. The CDR3 is made up of 16 amino acids. CDR3 region: CASGKTGGLYTGELFF. The CDR3 DNA is TGTGCCAGCGGGAAAACAGGGGGCTTGTACACCGGGGAGCTGTTTTTT.

This clone was seen only a few times. V usage is TRBV4-3 and J usage is TRBJ2-7; a weak D match, TRBD2 (5 bases). This CDR3 is built from 14 residues. The V and J ends lost 4 bases and 3 bases respectively, with 13 bases between them. Germline V CDR1 and CDR2: LGHNA, YSLEER. DNA of the CDR3: TGCGCCAGCAGCCGGGGAGAAGGAGTCTACGAGCAGTACTTC. This translates into CASSRGEGVYEQYF.

As DNA, the CDR3 is TGTGCCAGCAAGACAGGAGGAGCGGTAACGCAGTATTTT. Encoded protein: CASKTGGAVTQYF. The chain is built from TRBV5-8 and TRBJ2-3, with a weak D call TRBD1 (6 bases). Trimming pared 6 bases from V and 9 bases from J, leaving 17 bases between. Germline loops: CDR1 SGHTS, CDR2 YDEGEE. This CDR3 spans 13 amino acids.

This clone was recorded a few times. V gene TRBV7-2 combines with J gene TRBJ2-5, with D perhaps TRBD2 (6 bases). The CDR3 spans 15 residues. The germline gives CDR1 SGHTA, CDR2 FQGNSA. Trimming pared 5 bases from V and 5 bases from J, leaving 18 bases between. In DNA form, the CDR3 reads TGTGCCAGCAGCCCGTCGGGTGGGGCGGGGGAGACCCAGTACTTC. Its protein is CASSPSGGAGETQYF. Filled out from reference TRBV7-2 and TRBJ2-5, the complete variable domain reads GAGVSQSPSNKVTEKGKDVELRCDPISGHTALYWYRQSLGQGLEFLIYFQGNSAPDKSGLPSDRFSAERTGGSVSTLTIQRTQQEDSAVYLCASSPSGGAGETQYFGPGTRLLVL.

The V call is TRBV18, the J call TRBJ2-3, with TRBD2 matching over 9 bases. The V and J ends lost 3 bases and 7 bases, in that order; junction bases with no gene match: 5. CDR1 is KGHSH and CDR2 is LQKENI in the germline V gene. This CDR3 region has 14 residues. CDR3 sequence reads: CASSPASGTNTQYF. The CDR3 DNA is TGTGCCAGCTCACCGGCTAGCGGGACCAATACGCAGTATTTT. Together with reference TRBV18 and TRBJ2-3, the CDR3 gives the full variable domain: NAGVMQNPRHLVRRRGQEARLRCSPMKGHSHVYWYRQLPEEGLKFMVYLQKENIIDESGMPKERFSAEFPKEGPSILRIQQVVRGDSAAYFCASSPASGTNTQYFGPGTRLTVL.

This chain uses TRBV27 with TRBJ2-5; tentatively, D is TRBD1 (5 bases). Germline V CDR1 and CDR2: MNHEY, SMNVEV (reference sequence). Trimming cost V 3 bases and J 1 base, with 18 bases left between them. The CDR3 sequence is 17 residues long. In nucleotides, the CDR3 is TGTGCCAGCAGTTTGCGCTTTCGGTGGGGCGGCCAAGAGACCCAGTACTTC. As protein: CASSLRFRWGGQETQYF.

J is TRBJ2-7 and V is TRBV4-1, with D perhaps TRBD2 (6 bases). Germline values: CDR1 MGHRA, CDR2 YSYEKL. The CDR3 extends over 13 amino acids. Trimming cost V 3 bases and J 3 bases, with 9 bases left between them. The chain's CDR3 is CASSQRRGYEQYF. CDR3 nucleotide sequence: TGCGCCAGCAGCCAGAGGCGGGGCTACGAGCAGTACTTC.

The chain couples TRBV7-2 to TRBJ2-5; TRBD2 matches at 11 bases. The better agreement between TRBJ2-7 and the DNA end casts doubt on the J call. This CDR3 is built from 15 residues. Germline loops: CDR1 SGHTA, CDR2 FQGNSA. The CDR3 region is CASSSALAGGHEQYF. CDR3 bases: TGTGCCAGCAGCTCAGCCCTAGCGGGAGGCCACGAGCAGTACTTC.

The chain recombines TRBV11-3 with TRBJ2-3, with D tentatively TRBD2 (6 bases). V gave up 5 bases and J gave up 2 bases, with 11 bases separating them. The CDR3 runs to 14 residues. Germline CDR1 reads SGHNT; CDR2 reads YENEEA. The CDR3 spells CASSGRDSTDTQYF. DNA of the CDR3: TGTGCCAGCAGCGGCCGGGACTCCACAGATACGCAGTATTTT.

The J gene is TRBJ2-1, the V gene TRBV6-4, with D perhaps matching TRBD2 (7 bases). V was cut by 3 bases and J by 8 bases, with 14 bases left in between. The CDR3 loop spans 14 amino acids. CDR1 and CDR2 (germline): MRHNA, SNTAGT. The CDR3 DNA reads TGTGCCAGCAGTGAGAGGGGGGGGCGGGATGAGCAGTTCTTC. This encodes CASSERGGRDEQFF.

The gene calls are TRBV13 and TRBJ2-4, with D perhaps TRBD2 (5 bases). Trimming took off 0 bases at V and 0 bases at J, with 9 bases between the two ends. The CDR3 sequence is 16 residues long. Germline V gene sequence: CDR1 PRHDT, CDR2 FYEKMQ (reference sequence). This CDR3 is CASSLGGGGAKNIQYF. The CDR3 coding sequence is TGTGCCAGCAGCTTAGGAGGAGGAGGAGCCAAAAACATTCAGTACTTC.

The chain is built from TRBV5-1 and TRBJ2-3; 8 bases align to TRBD1. V trimming: 1 base; J trimming: 4 bases; junction bases outside the gene matches: 5. Germline CDR1 and CDR2: SGHRS and YFSETQ. This CDR3 region has 15 residues. This CDR3 reads CASSLKQGGPDTQYF. As DNA, the CDR3 is TGCGCCAGCAGCTTGAAACAGGGGGGTCCAGATACGCAGTATTTT.

The rearrangement joins TRBV7-2 to TRBJ1-1; D remains ambiguous. The CDR3 is 14 residues long. Trimming pared 1 base from V and 3 bases from J, leaving 9 bases between. Germline CDR1 reads SGHTA; CDR2 reads FQGNSA. DNA of the CDR3: TGTGCCAGCAGCTTAGAGATGAGTGACACTGAAGCTTTCTTT. Protein: CASSLEMSDTEAFF.

This chain uses TRBV5-1 with TRBJ1-2, with 8 bases matching TRBD1. This CDR3 region has 13 residues. In germline, CDR1 is SGHRS, CDR2 YFSETQ. With 3 bases clipped from V and 4 bases from J, the junction kept 2 bases outside the gene matches. This CDR3 reads CASSWTGSYGYTF. Written as DNA, the CDR3 is TGCGCCAGCAGCTGGACAGGGTCCTATGGCTACACCTTC.

J is TRBJ2-3 and V is TRBV6-1, with D unresolved. Germline CDR1 and CDR2: MNHNS and SASEGT. This CDR3 spans 10 amino acids. The germline V and J ends were trimmed by 5 bases and 14 bases, with 11 bases remaining between them. The CDR3 DNA sequence: TGTGCCAGCAGTTTCCCTTTTCGGTATTTT. It codes for CASSFPFRYF.

The chain uses TRBV21-1 and TRBJ1-5; the listed D gene, TRBD1, was not tested against the DNA. TRBV21-1 is a documented pseudogene. There are 17 residues in the CDR3. The CDR3 coding sequence is TGTGCCAGCAGCAAAGAAGGGGACAGAGAGGGGAATCAGCCCCAGCATTTT. This encodes CASSKEGDREGNQPQHF.

V gene TRBV7-2 combines with J gene TRBJ2-3; the D gene is possibly TRBD1 (5 bases). Deletions cut 1 base from V and 10 bases from J, with 12 bases between. The CDR3 spans 13 residues. The germline V gene encodes CDR1 SGHTA and CDR2 FQGNSA. This CDR3 reads CASSLVVGASQYF. The CDR3 DNA sequence: TGTGCCAGCAGCTTAGTCGTTGGGGCTTCGCAGTATTTT.

The chain links TRBV16 to TRBJ2-7, with TRBD1 as a possible D gene (5 bases). Per germline, CDR1 KGHSY and CDR2 FQNENV. Deletions cut 0 bases from V and 2 bases from J, with 11 bases between. The CDR3 is made up of 15 amino acids. The CDR3 protein is CASSQSVGRAYEQYF. Written as DNA, the CDR3 is TGTGCCAGCAGCCAATCGGTAGGCAGGGCCTACGAGCAGTACTTC.

This chain joins TRBV5-1 and TRBJ1-2; 7 nucleotides line up with TRBD1. The trim removed 4 bases at V and 4 bases at J, leaving 7 bases unmatched. The CDR3 is 14 residues long. Germline values: CDR1 SGHRS, CDR2 YFSETQ. This CDR3 reads CASSTGDSFYGYTF. CDR3 in DNA: TGCGCCAGCAGCACCGGGGACAGCTTCTATGGCTACACCTTC.

J is TRBJ2-5 and V is TRBV27, with D tentatively TRBD2 (6 bases). V was pared by 3 bases and J by 6 bases, with 11 bases between. CDR1 is MNHEY and CDR2 is SMNVEV in the germline V gene (reference sequence). This CDR3 comprises 13 residues. For the CDR3, the DNA is TGTGCCAGCAGTTTGTGGGGGGAAAAGACCCAGTACTTC. It is translated as CASSLWGEKTQYF.

This clone turned up a few times. This chain joins TRBV7-2 and TRBJ2-3, with 13 bases aligning to TRBD2. Trimming took 1 base from V and 5 from J; bases not matched to a gene: 3. This CDR3 has 16 residues. CDR1 and CDR2 from the germline V gene are SGHTA and FQGNSA. The CDR3 sequence: CASSLGRLAGGDTQYF. The CDR3 DNA reads TGTGCCAGCAGCTTAGGGAGACTAGCGGGGGGAGATACGCAGTATTTT.

V gene TRBV11-2 combines with J gene TRBJ1-2; perhaps TRBD1 as D (5 bases). The CDR3 sequence is 14 residues long. Trimming cost V 3 bases and J 8 bases, with 16 bases left between them. The germline V gene has CDR1 SGHAT and CDR2 FQNNGV. The CDR3 here is CASSFRQPQGGYTF. As DNA, the CDR3 is TGTGCCAGCAGCTTTCGACAGCCCCAAGGAGGCTACACCTTC.

This chain uses TRBV7-3 with TRBJ2-2; 11 bases are a match to TRBD2. Germline values: CDR1 SGHTA, CDR2 FQGTGA. Trimming took 6 bases from V and 5 from J; bases not matched to a gene: 8. The CDR3 contains 16 residues. For the CDR3, the DNA is TGTGCCAGCAGGGGTAGCGGGAGGGCCGAAACCGGGGAGCTGTTTTTT. This codes for CASRGSGRAETGELFF.